This T cell receptor beta chain was found in a study of T cell changes during pregnancy in multiple sclerosis. From germline, CDR1 is SGHTA and CDR2 FQGNSA. V shed 3 bases, J shed 3 bases, and the junction held 7 bases outside the gene matches. This CDR3 has 15 residues. Data came from immunoSEQ multiplex PCR; TCRdb stores just in-frame clones and leaves some out. The sample has tens of thousands of clones, roughly 90% seen once. With respect to this clone: Other DNA sequences in this sample translate to the same CDR3.

The chain recombines TRBV7-2 with TRBJ2-7; 8 nucleotides align to TRBD1. The TCR was taken from a female donor with multiple sclerosis, enrolled in a pregnancy study. The sample in question was CD4+ T cells from peripheral blood mononuclear cells, obtained in the second trimester of pregnancy. CDR3 bases: TGTGCCAGCAGCTTTTCAGGGGGCGAATTCTACGAGCAGTACTTC. Protein sequence: CASSFSGGEFYEQYF.